These T cell receptor beta chains were read from a single sample in a study of blood T cell repertoires in COVID-19. Clones were sequenced by immunoSEQ multiplex PCR, and TCRdb holds only the in-frame ones, with some missing. Among 100,000 or so clones, roughly 79% were seen once, and the ten largest hold roughly a tenth. What was sequenced was peripheral blood. These receptors were obtained from a human donor in a cohort sampled during active COVID-19. CDR3s include the opening cysteine and the closing phenylalanine or tryptophan. A D gene is named only where the DNA matches it firmly. Expanded clones get a size class; other rows say once, few or many, or leave the size out.

abundance	v_gene	d_gene	j_gene	CDR3nt	CDR3aa
-	TRBV7-2	-	TRBJ1-6	TGTGCCAGCAGCTCTGTGGCGGGGGATAATTCACCCCTCCACTTT	CASSSVAGDNSPLHF
-	TRBV27	TRBD1	TRBJ1-4	TGTGCCAGCCAAGGACAGGGGATATCTCCTAATGAAAAACTGTTTTTT	CASQGQGISPNEKLFF
-	TRBV7-3	-	TRBJ1-1	TGTGCCAGCAGCGGGAGTATGTACACTGAAGCTTTCTTT	CASSGSMYTEAFF
-	TRBV7-9	TRBD2	TRBJ2-5	TGTGCCAGCAGCTCAGGACTAGCGGGGGGGCCGTTTGAGACCCAGTACTTC	CASSSGLAGGPFETQYF
-	TRBV6-5	TRBD2	TRBJ2-7	TGTGCCAGCAGCCCGACTAGCGCCAGCTCCTACGAGCAGTACTTC	CASSPTSASSYEQYF
medium-sized	TRBV5-8	-	TRBJ2-7	TGTGCCAGCAGCCGAACAGAAACTGGTTACGAGCAGTACTTC	CASSRTETGYEQYF
-	TRBV5-1	-	TRBJ2-3	TGCGCCAGCAGCTCAATCAGAGGAAAGACAGATACGCAGTATTTT	CASSSIRGKTDTQYF
-	TRBV18	TRBD2	TRBJ2-7	TGTGCCAGCTCACCCCAGAGCGGGGGGGTTGCCTACGAGCAGTACTTC	CASSPQSGGVAYEQYF
-	TRBV9	TRBD2	TRBJ2-1	TGTGCCAGCAGCGTAGAATGGGGGACTAGCCTTTCCCATGAGCAGTTCTTC	CASSVEWGTSLSHEQFF
-	TRBV20-1	TRBD2	TRBJ2-7	TGCAGTGCTAGTGATTGGGCTAGCGGAGGCTCCTACGAGCAGTACTTC	CSASDWASGGSYEQYF
-	TRBV15	TRBD1	TRBJ1-2	TGTGCCACCAGCAGCGGAGGAACAGGGGGGGGTAACTATGGCTACACCTTC	CATSSGGTGGGNYGYTF
-	TRBV4-1	-	TRBJ2-1	TGCGCCAGCAGCCAAGGGGGGCTGTACAATGAGCAGTTCTTC	CASSQGGLYNEQFF
-	TRBV24-1	TRBD2	TRBJ2-3	TGTGCCACAACTAGCGGGATAAGAACAGATACGCAGTATTTT	CATTSGIRTDTQYF
-	TRBV28	-	TRBJ1-4	TGTGCCAGCAGACTAAGACAGGCAACTAATGAAAAACTGTTTTTT	CASRLRQATNEKLFF
-	TRBV28	-	TRBJ2-1	TGTGCCAGCAGTTTATCCGGGACAAGCGCTAATGAGCAGTTCTTC	CASSLSGTSANEQFF
-	TRBV5-1	-	TRBJ1-4	TGCGCCAGCAGATTGGACAGTGCAACTAATGAAAAACTGTTTTTT	CASRLDSATNEKLFF
-	TRBV7-2	-	TRBJ1-1	TGTGCCAGCAGCTGGAGGGACGGTAACACTGAAGCTTTCTTT	CASSWRDGNTEAFF
-	TRBV28	-	TRBJ2-7	TGTGCCAGCAGCCAGGGGGGACAGCGGACCTACGAGCAGTACTTC	CASSQGGQRTYEQYF
-	TRBV30	TRBD1	TRBJ1-1	TGTGCCTGGAGTGTTCCAGGGACAGGGGGCCCTGAAGCTTTCTTT	CAWSVPGTGGPEAFF
-	TRBV28	-	TRBJ2-6	TGTGCCAGCACCGGGGGGCCTGGGGCCAACGTCCTGACTTTC	CASTGGPGANVLTF
-	TRBV5-6	-	TRBJ2-1	TGTGCCAGCAGCTTGGTCGGGTTAGGAAATGAGCAGTTCTTC	CASSLVGLGNEQFF
-	TRBV7-9	-	TRBJ2-1	TGTGCCAGCAGCGCGCCTCGGGACACCTCCTACAATGAGCAGTTCTTC	CASSAPRDTSYNEQFF
-	TRBV27	-	TRBJ2-7	TGTGCCAGCAGTCCATCGACAGGTAGATCTACGGAGCAGTACTTC	CASSPSTGRSTEQYF